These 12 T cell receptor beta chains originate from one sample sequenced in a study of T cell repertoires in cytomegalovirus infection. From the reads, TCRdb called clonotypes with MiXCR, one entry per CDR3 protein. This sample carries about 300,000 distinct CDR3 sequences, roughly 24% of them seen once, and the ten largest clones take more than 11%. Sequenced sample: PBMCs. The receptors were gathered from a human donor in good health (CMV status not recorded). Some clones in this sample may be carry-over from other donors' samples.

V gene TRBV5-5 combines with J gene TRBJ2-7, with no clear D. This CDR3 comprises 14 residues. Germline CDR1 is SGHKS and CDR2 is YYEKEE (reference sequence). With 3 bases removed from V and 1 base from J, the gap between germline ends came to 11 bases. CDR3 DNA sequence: TGTGCCAGCAGCTCCCGGACCGTTTCCTACGAGCAGTACTTC. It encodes CASSSRTVSYEQYF.

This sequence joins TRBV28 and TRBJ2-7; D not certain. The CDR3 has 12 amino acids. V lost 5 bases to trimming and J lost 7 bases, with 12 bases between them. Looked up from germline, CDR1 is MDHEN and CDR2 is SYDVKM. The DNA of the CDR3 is TGTGCCAGCAGTCCTGACATCTGGGAGCAGTACTTC. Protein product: CASSPDIWEQYF.

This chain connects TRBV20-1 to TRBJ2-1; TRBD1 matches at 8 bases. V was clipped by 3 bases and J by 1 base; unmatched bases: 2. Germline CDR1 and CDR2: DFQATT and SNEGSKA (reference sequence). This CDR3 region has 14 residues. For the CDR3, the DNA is TGCAGTGCTAGGGACAGGGTTTCCTACAATGAGCAGTTCTTC. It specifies CSARDRVSYNEQFF.

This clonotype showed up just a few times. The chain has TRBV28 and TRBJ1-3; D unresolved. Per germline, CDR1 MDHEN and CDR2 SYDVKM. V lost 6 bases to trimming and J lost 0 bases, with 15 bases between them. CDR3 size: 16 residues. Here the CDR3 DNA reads TGTGCCAGCAGCTTTGGACGTCGCATCTCTGGAAACACCATATATTTT. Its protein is CASSFGRRISGNTIYF.

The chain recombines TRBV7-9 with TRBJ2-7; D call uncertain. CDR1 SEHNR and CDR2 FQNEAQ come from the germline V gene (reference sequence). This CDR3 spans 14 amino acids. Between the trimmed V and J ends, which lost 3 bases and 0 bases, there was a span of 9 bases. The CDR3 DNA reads TGTGCCAGCAGCTTCTCACAAAGCTCCTACGAGCAGTACTTC. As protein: CASSFSQSSYEQYF.

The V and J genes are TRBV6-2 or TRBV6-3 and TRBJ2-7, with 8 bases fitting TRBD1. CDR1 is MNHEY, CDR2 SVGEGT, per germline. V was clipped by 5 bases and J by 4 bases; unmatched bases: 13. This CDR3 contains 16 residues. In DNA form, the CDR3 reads TGTGCCAGCAGTACTCCAGCCCAGGGGGCATCGTACGAGCAGTACTTC. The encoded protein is CASSTPAQGASYEQYF.

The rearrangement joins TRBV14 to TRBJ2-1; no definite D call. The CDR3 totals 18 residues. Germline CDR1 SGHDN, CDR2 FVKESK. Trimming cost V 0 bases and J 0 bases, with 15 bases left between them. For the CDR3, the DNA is TGTGCCAGCAGCCAAGAAGGATACCGGATACTCTCCTACAATGAGCAGTTCTTC. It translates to CASSQEGYRILSYNEQFF. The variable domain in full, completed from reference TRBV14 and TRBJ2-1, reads EAGVTQFPSHSVIEKGQTVTLRCDPISGHDNLYWYRRVMGKEIKFLLHFVKESKQDESGMPNNRFLAERTGGTYSTLKVQPAELEDSGVYFCASSQEGYRILSYNEQFFGPGTRLTVL.

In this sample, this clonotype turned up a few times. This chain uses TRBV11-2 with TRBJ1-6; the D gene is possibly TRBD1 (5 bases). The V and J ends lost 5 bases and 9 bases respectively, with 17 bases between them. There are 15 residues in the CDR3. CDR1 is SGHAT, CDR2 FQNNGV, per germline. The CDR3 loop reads CASSPLGGGTSPLHF. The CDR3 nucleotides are TGTGCCAGCAGCCCGCTCGGGGGGGGAACTTCACCCCTCCACTTT. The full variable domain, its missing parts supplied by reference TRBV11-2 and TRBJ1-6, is EAGVAQSPRYKIIEKRQSVAFWCNPISGHATLYWYQQILGQGPKLLIQFQNNGVVDDSQLPKDRFSAERLKGVDSTLKIQPAKLEDSAVYLCASSPLGGGTSPLHFGNGTRLTVT.

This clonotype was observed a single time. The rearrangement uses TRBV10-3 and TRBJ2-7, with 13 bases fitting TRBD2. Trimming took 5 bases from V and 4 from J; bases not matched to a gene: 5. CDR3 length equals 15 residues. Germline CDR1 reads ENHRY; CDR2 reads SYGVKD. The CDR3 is CAISRLAGGEYEQYF. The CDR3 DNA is TGTGCCATCAGTCGACTAGCGGGAGGTGAATACGAGCAGTACTTC.

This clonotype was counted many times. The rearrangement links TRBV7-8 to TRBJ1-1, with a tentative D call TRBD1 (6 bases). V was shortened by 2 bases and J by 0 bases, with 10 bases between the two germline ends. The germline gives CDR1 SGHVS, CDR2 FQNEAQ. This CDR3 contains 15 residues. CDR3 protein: CASSLRTALNTEAFF. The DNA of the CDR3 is TGTGCCAGCAGCTTACGGACAGCGTTGAACACTGAAGCTTTCTTT.

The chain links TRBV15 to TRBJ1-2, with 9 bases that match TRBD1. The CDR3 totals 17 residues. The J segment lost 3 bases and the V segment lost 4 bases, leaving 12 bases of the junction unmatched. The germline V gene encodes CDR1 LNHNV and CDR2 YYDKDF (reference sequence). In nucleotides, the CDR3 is TGTGCCACCAGCAACTCGCCGGGACAGGGCATGTACTATGGCTACACCTTC. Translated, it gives CATSNSPGQGMYYGYTF.

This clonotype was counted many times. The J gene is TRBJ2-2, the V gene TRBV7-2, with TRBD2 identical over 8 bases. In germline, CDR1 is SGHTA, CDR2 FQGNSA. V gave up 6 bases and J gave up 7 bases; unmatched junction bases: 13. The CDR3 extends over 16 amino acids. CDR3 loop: CASSQTGTRIDGELFF. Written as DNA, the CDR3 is TGTGCCAGCAGTCAAACCGGGACTAGAATCGACGGGGAGCTGTTTTTT.